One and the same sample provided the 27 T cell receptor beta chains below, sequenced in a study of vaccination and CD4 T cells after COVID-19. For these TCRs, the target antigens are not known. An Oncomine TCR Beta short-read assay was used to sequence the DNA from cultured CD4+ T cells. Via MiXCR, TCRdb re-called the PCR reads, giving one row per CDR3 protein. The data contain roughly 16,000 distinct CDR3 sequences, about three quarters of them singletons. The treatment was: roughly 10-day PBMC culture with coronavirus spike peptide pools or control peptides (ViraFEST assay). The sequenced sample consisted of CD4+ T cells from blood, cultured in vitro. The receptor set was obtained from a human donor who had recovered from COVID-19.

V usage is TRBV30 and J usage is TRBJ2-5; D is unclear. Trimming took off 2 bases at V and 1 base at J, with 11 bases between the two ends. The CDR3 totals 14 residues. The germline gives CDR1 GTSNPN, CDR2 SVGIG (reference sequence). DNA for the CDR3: TGTGCCTGGAGTATAGGAAGCCTCCAAGAGACCCAGTACTTC. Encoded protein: CAWSIGSLQETQYF.

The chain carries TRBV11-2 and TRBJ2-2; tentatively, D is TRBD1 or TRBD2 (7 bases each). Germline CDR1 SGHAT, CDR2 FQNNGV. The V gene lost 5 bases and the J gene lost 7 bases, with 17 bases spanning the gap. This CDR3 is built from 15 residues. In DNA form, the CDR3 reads TGTGCCAGCAGCCCGGTACAGGGGAGGGGCGGGGAGCTGTTTTTT. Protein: CASSPVQGRGGELFF.

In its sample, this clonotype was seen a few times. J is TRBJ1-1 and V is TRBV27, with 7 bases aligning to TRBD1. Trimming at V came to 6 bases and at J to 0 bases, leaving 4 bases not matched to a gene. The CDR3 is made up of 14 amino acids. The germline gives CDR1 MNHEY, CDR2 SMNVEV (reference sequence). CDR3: CASSLTGMNTEAFF. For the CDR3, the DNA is TGTGCCAGCAGCCTGACAGGGATGAACACTGAAGCTTTCTTT.

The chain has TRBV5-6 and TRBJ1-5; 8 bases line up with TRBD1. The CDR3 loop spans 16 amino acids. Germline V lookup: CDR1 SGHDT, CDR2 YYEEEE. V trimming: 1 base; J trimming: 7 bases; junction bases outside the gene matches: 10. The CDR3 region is CASSLWRQGKEQPQHF. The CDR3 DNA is TGTGCCAGCAGCTTGTGGAGACAGGGGAAGGAACAGCCCCAGCATTTT.

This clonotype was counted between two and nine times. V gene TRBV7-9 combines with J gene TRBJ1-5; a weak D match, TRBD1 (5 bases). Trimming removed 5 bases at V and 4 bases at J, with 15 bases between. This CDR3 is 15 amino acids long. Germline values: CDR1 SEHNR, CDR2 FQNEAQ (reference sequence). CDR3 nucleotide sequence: TGTGCCAGCAGCCCCCGCGGAGGGGAGAATCAGCCCCAGCATTTT. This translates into CASSPRGGENQPQHF.

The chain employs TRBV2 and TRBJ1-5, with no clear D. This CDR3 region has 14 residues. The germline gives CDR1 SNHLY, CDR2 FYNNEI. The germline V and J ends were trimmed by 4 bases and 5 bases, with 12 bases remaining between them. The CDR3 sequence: CASSAYGRDQPQHF. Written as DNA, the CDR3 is TGTGCCAGCAGTGCCTACGGGAGGGATCAGCCCCAGCATTTT.

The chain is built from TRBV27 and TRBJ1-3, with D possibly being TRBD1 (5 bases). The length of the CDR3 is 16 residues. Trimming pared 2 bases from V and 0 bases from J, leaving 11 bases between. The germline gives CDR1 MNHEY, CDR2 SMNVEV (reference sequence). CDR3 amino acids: CASSLRGPDSGNTIYF. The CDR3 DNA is TGTGCCAGCAGTTTAAGGGGACCGGACTCTGGAAACACCATATATTTT.

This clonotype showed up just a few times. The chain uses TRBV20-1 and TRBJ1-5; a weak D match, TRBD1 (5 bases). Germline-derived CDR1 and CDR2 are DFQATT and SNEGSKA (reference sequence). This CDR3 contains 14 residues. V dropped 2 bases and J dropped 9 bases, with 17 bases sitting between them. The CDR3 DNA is TGCAGTGCTAGACCCGCGGGGGGGGGAGGGCCCCAGCATTTT. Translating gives CSARPAGGGGPQHF.

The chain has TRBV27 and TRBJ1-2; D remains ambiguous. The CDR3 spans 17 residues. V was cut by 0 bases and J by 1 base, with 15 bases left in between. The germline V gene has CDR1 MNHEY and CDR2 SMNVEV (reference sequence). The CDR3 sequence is CASSLSLPSGVNYGYTF. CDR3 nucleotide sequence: TGTGCCAGCAGTTTATCGCTCCCCAGTGGGGTTAACTATGGCTACACCTTC.

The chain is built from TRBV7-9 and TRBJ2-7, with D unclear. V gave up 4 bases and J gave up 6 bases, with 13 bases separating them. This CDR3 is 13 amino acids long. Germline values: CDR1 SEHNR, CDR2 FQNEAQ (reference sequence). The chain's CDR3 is CASSSNDRPEQYF. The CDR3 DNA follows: TGTGCCAGCAGCTCAAACGACCGCCCCGAGCAGTACTTC.

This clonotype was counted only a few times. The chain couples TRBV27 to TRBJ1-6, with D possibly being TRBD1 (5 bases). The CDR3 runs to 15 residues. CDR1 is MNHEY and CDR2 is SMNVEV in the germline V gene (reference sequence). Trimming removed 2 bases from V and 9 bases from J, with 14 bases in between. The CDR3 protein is CASSLVRAGISPLHF. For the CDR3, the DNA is TGTGCCAGCAGTTTAGTGCGGGCAGGGATTTCACCCCTCCACTTT.

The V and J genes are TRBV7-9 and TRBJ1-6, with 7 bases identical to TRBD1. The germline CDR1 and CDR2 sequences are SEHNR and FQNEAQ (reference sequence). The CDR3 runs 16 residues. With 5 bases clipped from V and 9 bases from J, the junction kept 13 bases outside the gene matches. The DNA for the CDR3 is TGTGCCAGCAGCGCGAAGGGACAGCTGAATACTTCACCCCTCCACTTT. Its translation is CASSAKGQLNTSPLHF. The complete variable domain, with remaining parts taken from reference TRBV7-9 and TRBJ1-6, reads DTGVSQNPRHKITKRGQNVTFRCDPISEHNRLYWYRQTLGQGPEFLTYFQNEAQLEKSRLLSDRFSAERPKGSFSTLEIQRTEQGDSAMYLCASSAKGQLNTSPLHFGNGTRLTVT.

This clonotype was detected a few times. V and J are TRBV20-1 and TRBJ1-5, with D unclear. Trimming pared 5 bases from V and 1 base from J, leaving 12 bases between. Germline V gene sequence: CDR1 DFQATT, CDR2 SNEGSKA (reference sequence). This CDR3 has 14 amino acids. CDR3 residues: CSARSLGSNQPQHF. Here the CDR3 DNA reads TGCAGTGCTCGGTCCCTGGGGAGCAATCAGCCCCAGCATTTT.

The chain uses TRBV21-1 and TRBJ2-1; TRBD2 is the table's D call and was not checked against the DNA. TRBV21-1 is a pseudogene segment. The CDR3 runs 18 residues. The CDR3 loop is CASSKSGGLPGSYNEQFF. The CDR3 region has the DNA TGTGCCAGCAGCAAGTCCGGAGGCCTCCCTGGATCCTACAATGAGCAGTTCTTC.

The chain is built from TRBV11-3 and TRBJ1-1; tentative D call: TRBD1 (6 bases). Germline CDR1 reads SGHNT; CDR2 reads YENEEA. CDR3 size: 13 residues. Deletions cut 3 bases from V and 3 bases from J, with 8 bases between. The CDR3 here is CASSLGAYTEAFF. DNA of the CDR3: TGTGCCAGCAGCTTGGGGGCGTACACTGAAGCTTTCTTT.

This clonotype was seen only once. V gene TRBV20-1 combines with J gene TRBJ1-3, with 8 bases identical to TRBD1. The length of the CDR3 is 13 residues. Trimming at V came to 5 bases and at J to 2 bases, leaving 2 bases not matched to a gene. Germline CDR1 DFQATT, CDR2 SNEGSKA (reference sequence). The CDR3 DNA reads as TGCAGTGCTTCACAGGGGGCTGGAAACACCATATATTTT. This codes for CSASQGAGNTIYF.

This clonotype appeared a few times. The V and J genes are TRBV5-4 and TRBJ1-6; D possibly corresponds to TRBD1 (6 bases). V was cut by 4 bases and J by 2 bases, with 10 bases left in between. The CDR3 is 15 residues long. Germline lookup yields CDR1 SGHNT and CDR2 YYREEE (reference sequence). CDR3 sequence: CASSPTGTYNSPLHF. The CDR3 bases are TGTGCCAGCAGCCCGACAGGAACCTATAATTCACCCCTCCACTTT.

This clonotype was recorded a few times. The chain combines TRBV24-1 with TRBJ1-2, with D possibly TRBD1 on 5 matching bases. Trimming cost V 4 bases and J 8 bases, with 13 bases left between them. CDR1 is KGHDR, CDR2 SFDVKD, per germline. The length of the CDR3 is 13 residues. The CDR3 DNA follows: TGTGCCACCAGTGACCCGGGGAGGGGAGGCTACACCTTC. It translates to CATSDPGRGGYTF.

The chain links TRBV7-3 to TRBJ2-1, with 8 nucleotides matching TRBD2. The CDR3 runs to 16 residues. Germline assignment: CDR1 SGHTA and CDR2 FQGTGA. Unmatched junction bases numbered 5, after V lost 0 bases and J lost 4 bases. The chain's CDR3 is CASSLTKASGYNEQFF. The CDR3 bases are TGTGCCAGCAGCTTAACAAAGGCTAGCGGGTACAATGAGCAGTTCTTC.

CDR3 sequence reads: CASSQEPGTELDTQYF. In DNA form, the CDR3 reads TGCGCCAGCAGCCAAGAGCCTGGGACCGAATTGGATACGCAGTATTTT. This chain links TRBV4-3 with TRBJ2-3; D may correspond to TRBD1 or TRBD2 (5 bases each). The V gene's germline CDR1 is LGHNA and CDR2 YSLEER. V gave up 0 bases and J gave up 6 bases, with 16 bases separating them. The CDR3 loop spans 16 amino acids.

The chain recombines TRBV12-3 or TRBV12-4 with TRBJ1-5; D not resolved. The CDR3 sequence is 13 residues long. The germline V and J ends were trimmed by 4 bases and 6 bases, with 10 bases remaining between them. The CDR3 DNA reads TGTGCCAGCAGTTGGAAGAACCCTCAGCCCCAGCATTTT. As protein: CASSWKNPQPQHF.

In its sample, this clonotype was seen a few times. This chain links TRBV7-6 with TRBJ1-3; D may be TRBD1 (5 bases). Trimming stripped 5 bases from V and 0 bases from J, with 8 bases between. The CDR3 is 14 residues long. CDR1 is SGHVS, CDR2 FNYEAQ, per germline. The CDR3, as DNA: TGTGCCAGCAGCCGGGGACCCTCTGGAAACACCATATATTTT. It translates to CASSRGPSGNTIYF. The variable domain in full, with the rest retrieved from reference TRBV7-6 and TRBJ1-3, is GAGVSQSPRYKVTKRGQDVALRCDPISGHVSLYWYRQALGQGPEFLTYFNYEAQQDKSGLPNDRFSAERPEGSISTLTIQRTEQRDSAMYRCASSRGPSGNTIYFGEGSWLTVV.

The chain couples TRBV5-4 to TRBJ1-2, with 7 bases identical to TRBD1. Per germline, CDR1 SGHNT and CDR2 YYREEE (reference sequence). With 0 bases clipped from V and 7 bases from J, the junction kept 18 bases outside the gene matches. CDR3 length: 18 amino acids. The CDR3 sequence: CASSLGTGDHNPRGGYTF. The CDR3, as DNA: TGTGCCAGCAGCTTGGGCACAGGGGACCACAACCCGAGGGGTGGCTACACCTTC. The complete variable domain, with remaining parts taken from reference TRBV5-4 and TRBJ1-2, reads ETGVTQSPTHLIKTRGQQVTLRCSSQSGHNTVSWYQQALGQGPQFIFQYYREEENGRGNFPPRFSGLQFPNYSSELNVNALELDDSALYLCASSLGTGDHNPRGGYTFGSGTRLTVV.

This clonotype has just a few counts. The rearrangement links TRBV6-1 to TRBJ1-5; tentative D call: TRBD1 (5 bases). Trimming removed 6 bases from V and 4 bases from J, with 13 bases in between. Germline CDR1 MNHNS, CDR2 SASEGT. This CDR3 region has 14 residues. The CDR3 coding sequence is TGTGCCAGCAGGCACACAGGTAAAAATCAGCCCCAGCATTTT. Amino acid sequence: CASRHTGKNQPQHF.

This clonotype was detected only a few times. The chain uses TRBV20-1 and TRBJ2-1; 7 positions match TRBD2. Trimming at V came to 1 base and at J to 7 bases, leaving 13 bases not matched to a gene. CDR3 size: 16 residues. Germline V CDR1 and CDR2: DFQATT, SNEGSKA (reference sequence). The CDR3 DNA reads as TGCAGTGCTAGAGGCGGGAGTGATTCTTTTGTGAATGAGCAGTTCTTC. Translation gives CSARGGSDSFVNEQFF.

The CDR3: CASSESMASGRSEQYF. The CDR3 nucleotides are TGCGCCAGCAGTGAGTCGATGGCTAGCGGGAGATCCGAGCAGTACTTC. The chain joins TRBV10-1 to TRBJ2-7; 10 nucleotides agree with TRBD2. The ends lost 0 bases at V and 6 bases at J; junction bases unmatched: 8. This CDR3 comprises 16 residues. Germline CDR1 WNHNN, CDR2 SYGVQD (reference sequence).

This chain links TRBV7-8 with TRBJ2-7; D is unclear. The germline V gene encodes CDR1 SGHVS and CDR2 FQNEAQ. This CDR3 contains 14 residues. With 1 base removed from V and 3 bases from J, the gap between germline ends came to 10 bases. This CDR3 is CASSLGRLLYEQYF. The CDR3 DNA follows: TGTGCCAGCAGCTTAGGTCGGCTTCTCTACGAGCAGTACTTC.